Listed below are T cell receptor beta chains from one sample, sequenced in a study of OX40 agonist ivuxolimab in advanced cancers. Using immunoSEQ multiplex PCR, the repertoire was profiled, and TCRdb retains in-frame clones only, with some absent. The sample holds approximately 74,000 clones, about four fifths seen once. This sample comprised CD4+ or CD8+ T cells sorted from blood, obtained in a trial of the OX40 agonist ivuxolimab. The receptors come from an adult with an advanced solid tumor such as melanoma, head and neck, liver or kidney cancer. Both conserved end residues are part of each CDR3. D genes are given only for firm matches. Some rows have no size entry. The others give once, few or many, or a class for an expanded clone.

J gene: TRBJ2-7
V gene: TRBV27
D gene: NA
clone size: NA
CDR3 DNA: TGTGCCAGCACCTTTTTCCCCTACGAGCAGTACTTC
CDR3 protein: CASTFFPYEQYF

J gene: TRBJ1-2
V gene: TRBV28
D gene: NA
clone size: NA
CDR3 DNA: TGTGCCAGCAGAGCCCAGACACAAGGCTACACCTTC
CDR3 protein: CASRAQTQGYTF

J gene: TRBJ2-1
V gene: TRBV7-2
D gene: TRBD2
clone size: NA
CDR3 DNA: TGTGCCAGCAGCCGGACTAGCGGGGGGGCATGGGACAATGAGCAGTTCTTC
CDR3 protein: CASSRTSGGAWDNEQFF

J gene: TRBJ2-7
V gene: TRBV18
D gene: NA
clone size: NA
CDR3 DNA: TGTGCCAGCTCATCCGCGAGCTCCTACGAGCAGTACTTC
CDR3 protein: CASSSASSYEQYF

J gene: TRBJ1-5
V gene: TRBV28
D gene: TRBD1
clone size: few
CDR3 DNA: TGTGCCAGCAGTTTATGGGACAGGACTAGCAATCAGCCCCAGCATTTT
CDR3 protein: CASSLWDRTSNQPQHF

J gene: TRBJ2-1
V gene: TRBV18
D gene: TRBD2
clone size: NA
CDR3 DNA: TGTGCCAGCTCACCAATGGTTCGGGGGGATGAGCAGTTCTTC
CDR3 protein: CASSPMVRGDEQFF

J gene: TRBJ2-1
V gene: TRBV7-2
D gene: TRBD2
clone size: NA
CDR3 DNA: TGTGCCAGCAGCTTAAAACAAGCGGGAGGAGGGGGTGAGCAGTTCTTC
CDR3 protein: CASSLKQAGGGGEQFF

J gene: TRBJ2-5
V gene: TRBV7-2
D gene: NA
clone size: NA
CDR3 DNA: TGTGCCAGCAGCCAAGAAGAGACCCAGTACTTC
CDR3 protein: CASSQEETQYF

J gene: TRBJ2-5
V gene: TRBV7-9
D gene: NA
clone size: NA
CDR3 DNA: TGTGCCAGCAGCTTAGCTCTCGGAGAGACCCAGTACTTC
CDR3 protein: CASSLALGETQYF

J gene: TRBJ1-5
V gene: TRBV25-1
D gene: NA
clone size: once
CDR3 DNA: TGTGCCAGCGCCAACAGGGATAGCAATCAGCCCCAGCATTTT
CDR3 protein: CASANRDSNQPQHF

J gene: TRBJ2-3
V gene: TRBV7-2
D gene: NA
clone size: once
CDR3 DNA: TGTGCCAGCAGCTTAGCGTTTGCAAATACGCAGTATTTT
CDR3 protein: CASSLAFANTQYF

J gene: TRBJ2-3
V gene: TRBV2
D gene: TRBD2
clone size: NA
CDR3 DNA: TGTGCCAGCAGTCCCCTGCTCCTACTAGCGGGAGGGCCTTTTGATACGCAGTATTTT
CDR3 protein: CASSPLLLLAGGPFDTQYF

J gene: TRBJ1-1
V gene: TRBV19
D gene: TRBD1
clone size: once
CDR3 DNA: TGTGCCAGCAGACAGGGCACTGAAGCTTTCTTT
CDR3 protein: CASRQGTEAFF

J gene: TRBJ1-1
V gene: TRBV27
D gene: TRBD1
clone size: NA
CDR3 DNA: TGTGCCAGCAGGGGGACAGGGTCGAACACTGAAGCTTTCTTT
CDR3 protein: CASRGTGSNTEAFF

J gene: TRBJ2-1
V gene: TRBV6-5
D gene: TRBD1
clone size: NA
CDR3 DNA: TGTGCCAGCAGTTACGCGGGACAGGCCTACAATGAGCAGTTCTTC
CDR3 protein: CASSYAGQAYNEQFF

J gene: TRBJ2-5
V gene: TRBV2
D gene: NA
clone size: NA
CDR3 DNA: TGTGCCAGCAGTGAAGGTGGCTACGAGAGGCAGTACTTC
CDR3 protein: CASSEGGYERQYF

J gene: TRBJ2-5
V gene: TRBV11-2
D gene: NA
clone size: once
CDR3 DNA: TGTGCCAGCAGCCTAGTCAGTCAGGGGGAGACCCAGTACTTC
CDR3 protein: CASSLVSQGETQYF

J gene: TRBJ2-2
V gene: TRBV19
D gene: TRBD1
clone size: NA
CDR3 DNA: TGTGCCACCTACCTCTCGGGGACAGCGAACACCGGGGAGCTGTTTTTT
CDR3 protein: CATYLSGTANTGELFF

J gene: TRBJ1-1
V gene: TRBV15
D gene: NA
clone size: NA
CDR3 DNA: TGTGCCACCAGCAGAGATCGGGGGAGCGGCACTGAAGCTTTCTTT
CDR3 protein: CATSRDRGSGTEAFF

J gene: TRBJ2-1
V gene: TRBV11-2
D gene: NA
clone size: NA
CDR3 DNA: TGTGCCAGCAGCTTTCAGGGAATTGGCGATGAGCAGTTCTTC
CDR3 protein: CASSFQGIGDEQFF

J gene: TRBJ1-2
V gene: TRBV28
D gene: TRBD1
clone size: NA
CDR3 DNA: TGTGCCAGCAGTTTATCTGGTACAGGGGGTTTCCCTAACTATGGCTACACCTTC
CDR3 protein: CASSLSGTGGFPNYGYTF

J gene: TRBJ2-4
V gene: TRBV29-1
D gene: NA
clone size: few
CDR3 DNA: TGCAGCGTTGAAGGAGTCAGAGGGGCGGTGAGCATTCAGTACTTC
CDR3 protein: CSVEGVRGAVSIQYF

J gene: TRBJ2-2
V gene: TRBV18
D gene: NA
clone size: few
CDR3 DNA: TGTGCCAGCTCACCGAATAGCCTATCGAACACCGGGGAGCTGTTTTTT
CDR3 protein: CASSPNSLSNTGELFF

J gene: TRBJ1-2
V gene: TRBV5-4
D gene: NA
clone size: NA
CDR3 DNA: TGTGCCAGCAGCTTTGGCGGGACTGGGCTAGGGTATGGCTACACCTTC
CDR3 protein: CASSFGGTGLGYGYTF

J gene: TRBJ2-7
V gene: TRBV19
D gene: TRBD1
clone size: NA
CDR3 DNA: TGTGCCAGTAGTCGCGCTGGGACAGGGTTTTTGGGCTACGAGCAGTACTTC
CDR3 protein: CASSRAGTGFLGYEQYF

J gene: TRBJ1-2
V gene: TRBV5-6
D gene: NA
clone size: NA
CDR3 DNA: TGTGCCAGCAGCTTGAATCGCTATGGCTACACCTTC
CDR3 protein: CASSLNRYGYTF

J gene: TRBJ2-7
V gene: TRBV7-6
D gene: NA
clone size: NA
CDR3 DNA: TGTGCCAGCAGCTTAGGGGGCGACAGGAGCTCCTACGAGCAGTACTTC
CDR3 protein: CASSLGGDRSSYEQYF

J gene: TRBJ2-1
V gene: TRBV21-1
D gene: NA
clone size: NA
CDR3 DNA: TGTGCCAGCCCTAACAGGGGACTTTCCTACAATGAGCAGTTCTTC
CDR3 protein: CASPNRGLSYNEQFF

J gene: TRBJ2-7
V gene: TRBV18
D gene: TRBD2
clone size: once
CDR3 DNA: TGTGCCAGCTCACCACCTTCAGCGGGAGGGTACGAGCAGTACTTC
CDR3 protein: CASSPPSAGGYEQYF

J gene: TRBJ2-5
V gene: TRBV5-4
D gene: TRBD1
clone size: NA
CDR3 DNA: TGTGCCAGCAGCTCCCGGGACAGGGGGTTCCAAGAGACCCAGTACTTC
CDR3 protein: CASSSRDRGFQETQYF

J gene: TRBJ2-3
V gene: TRBV2
D gene: NA
clone size: NA
CDR3 DNA: TGTGCCAGCAGGCCGGGGGCAGATACGCAGTATTTT
CDR3 protein: CASRPGADTQYF

J gene: TRBJ1-2
V gene: TRBV15
D gene: NA
clone size: once
CDR3 DNA: TGTGCCACCAGCAGAGTGCCAGCCACTGGCTACACCTTC
CDR3 protein: CATSRVPATGYTF

J gene: TRBJ1-2
V gene: TRBV6-5
D gene: TRBD1
clone size: NA
CDR3 DNA: TGTGCCAGCAGTTACTCGGACAGGGGGCGCGGCTACACCTTC
CDR3 protein: CASSYSDRGRGYTF

J gene: TRBJ2-5
V gene: TRBV25-1
D gene: NA
clone size: NA
CDR3 DNA: TGTGCCAGCAGTGAATTTGGGAACCAAGAGACCCAGTACTTC
CDR3 protein: CASSEFGNQETQYF

J gene: TRBJ2-3
V gene: TRBV15
D gene: NA
clone size: NA
CDR3 DNA: TGTGCCGTAGCCGGGACCAGGACAGATACGCAGTATTTT
CDR3 protein: CAVAGTRTDTQYF

J gene: TRBJ2-5
V gene: TRBV28
D gene: TRBD1
clone size: NA
CDR3 DNA: TGTGCCAGCGGCACCTCCGGACAGGTCAGGGAGACCCAGTACTTC
CDR3 protein: CASGTSGQVRETQYF

J gene: TRBJ2-1
V gene: TRBV7-2
D gene: TRBD2
clone size: NA
CDR3 DNA: TGTGCCAGCAGCCCTAGCGGACAAATAAACAATGAGCAGTTCTTC
CDR3 protein: CASSPSGQINNEQFF

J gene: TRBJ2-1
V gene: TRBV27
D gene: NA
clone size: NA
CDR3 DNA: TGTGCCAGCAACGGGCTGGGGGTCAATGAGCAGTTCTTC
CDR3 protein: CASNGLGVNEQFF

J gene: TRBJ2-7
V gene: TRBV11-2
D gene: NA
clone size: NA
CDR3 DNA: TGTGCCAGCAGCCCACGCAGGGGTCAGGACGAGCAGTACTTC
CDR3 protein: CASSPRRGQDEQYF

J gene: TRBJ1-2
V gene: TRBV27
D gene: NA
clone size: NA
CDR3 DNA: TGTGCCAGCAGCCTTAAGGGGTGGGGCAACTATGGCTACACCTTC
CDR3 protein: CASSLKGWGNYGYTF

J gene: TRBJ2-6
V gene: TRBV27
D gene: TRBD2
clone size: NA
CDR3 DNA: TGTGCCAGCAGTTCCTGGACTAGCGGTTCTAGCTCTGGGGCCAACGTCCTGACTTTC
CDR3 protein: CASSSWTSGSSSGANVLTF

J gene: TRBJ2-3
V gene: TRBV7-6
D gene: NA
clone size: NA
CDR3 DNA: TGTGCCAGCAGCCTCACCCACAGGGCCTCTAGCACAGATACGCAGTATTTT
CDR3 protein: CASSLTHRASSTDTQYF